Listed below are T cell receptor beta chains from one sample, sequenced in a study of CXCR3-negative and CXCR3-positive naive CD8 T cells. TCRdb re-called the 5' RACE reads and gives one entry per CDR3 protein, without DNA. This sample's table reports some 150,000 distinct CDR3 sequences. The sequenced sample was naive CXCR3+ CD8+ T cells from blood. These receptors were collected from a human donor in good health. Some clones in this sample may be carry-over from other donors' samples. The CDR3 runs from the conserved cysteine through the conserved F or W.

v_gene	j_gene	CDR3aa
TRBV28	TRBJ2-1	CASCGRLYNEQFF
TRBV4-1	TRBJ2-3	CASSQRGLAGGLTDTQYF
TRBV29-1	TRBJ2-7	CSAARDGYYEQYF
TRBV14	TRBJ1-2	CASSQSPSRTDETNYGYTF
TRBV6-4	TRBJ2-2	CASRTSGKGGELFF
TRBV20-1	TRBJ1-3	CSARDWGNTIYF
TRBV7-9	TRBJ2-7	CASSLSQGYEQYF
TRBV7-9	TRBJ2-5	CASSFRDSLETQYF
TRBV9	TRBJ2-1	CASSGGSSYNEQFF
TRBV10-1	TRBJ2-3	CASSGQGSTDTQYF